A selection of T cell receptor beta chains follows, all from one sample in a study of human T cells and chemical hapten exposure. MiXCR, applied by TCRdb to the RACE reads, yields one record per CDR3 protein. The sample records approximately 340,000 distinct CDR3 sequences, around 7% being singletons. Sequencing used whole blood, obtained in connection with sensitization to the hapten diphenylcyclopropenone (DPC). These receptor sequences come from a woman between 18 and 29 years old with alopecia areata. Some clones in this sample may be carry-over from other donors' samples. CDR3s include the opening cysteine and the closing phenylalanine or tryptophan. A D gene is named only where the DNA matches it firmly. A clone size is listed for some rows: how often the clone was seen (once, few, many), or a class if it is expanded.

v_call: TRBV20-1; clone_size: -; d_call: -; j_call: TRBJ1-1; cdr3_length: 12; cdr3_aa: CITPGPNTEAFF; cdr3_nt: TGCATCACTCCGGGGCCGAACACTGAAGCTTTCTTT
v_call: TRBV7-9; clone_size: -; d_call: -; j_call: TRBJ1-4; cdr3_length: 16; cdr3_aa: CASSLALGGTREKLFF; cdr3_nt: TGTGCCAGCAGCTTAGCGCTTGGGGGTACGCGAGAAAAACTGTTTTTT
v_call: TRBV29-1; clone_size: few; d_call: TRBD1; j_call: TRBJ1-2; cdr3_length: 12; cdr3_aa: CSAKPGGGGYTF; cdr3_nt: TGCAGCGCCAAACCAGGGGGCGGGGGCTACACCTTC
v_call: TRBV28; clone_size: few; d_call: -; j_call: TRBJ1-1; cdr3_length: 12; cdr3_aa: CASNTVNTEAFF; cdr3_nt: TGTGCCAGCAATACAGTGAACACTGAAGCTTTCTTT
v_call: TRBV12-3/TRBV12-4; clone_size: many; d_call: TRBD1; j_call: TRBJ1-6; cdr3_length: 14; cdr3_aa: CASSARTGSSPLHF; cdr3_nt: TGTGCCAGCAGTGCTCGGACAGGTTCCTCACCCCTCCACTTT
v_call: TRBV7-9; clone_size: -; d_call: TRBD1; j_call: TRBJ1-4; cdr3_length: 18; cdr3_aa: CASSYATGQSSGDEKLFF; cdr3_nt: TGTGCCAGCAGCTACGCTACGGGACAGTCTTCCGGGGATGAAAAACTGTTTTTT
v_call: TRBV5-5; clone_size: -; d_call: TRBD1; j_call: TRBJ1-1; cdr3_length: 13; cdr3_aa: CASNPTGEGEAFF; cdr3_nt: TGTGCCAGCAACCCGACAGGGGAGGGAGAAGCTTTCTTT
v_call: TRBV12-3/TRBV12-4; clone_size: few; d_call: -; j_call: TRBJ2-7; cdr3_length: 12; cdr3_aa: CASRSAGYEQYF; cdr3_nt: TGTGCCAGCAGGTCCGCGGGTTACGAGCAGTACTTC
v_call: TRBV6-1; clone_size: many; d_call: -; j_call: TRBJ2-6; cdr3_length: 16; cdr3_aa: CASSERWGAGANVLTF; cdr3_nt: TGTGCCAGCAGTGAAAGGTGGGGGGCTGGGGCCAACGTCCTGACTTTC
v_call: TRBV10-3; clone_size: -; d_call: TRBD1; j_call: TRBJ2-3; cdr3_length: 14; cdr3_aa: CAISVDRATDTQYF; cdr3_nt: TGTGCCATCAGTGTAGACAGGGCAACAGATACGCAGTATTTT
v_call: TRBV7-2; clone_size: -; d_call: TRBD2; j_call: TRBJ2-1; cdr3_length: 16; cdr3_aa: CASSRRPVGGGNEQFF; cdr3_nt: TGTGCCAGCAGCCGGAGACCTGTGGGGGGAGGGAATGAGCAGTTCTTC
v_call: TRBV7-2; clone_size: -; d_call: -; j_call: TRBJ1-5; cdr3_length: 14; cdr3_aa: CASSSGDRLRPQHF; cdr3_nt: TGTGCCAGCAGCTCAGGGGACCGGCTAAGGCCCCAGCATTTT
v_call: TRBV25-1; clone_size: few; d_call: TRBD1; j_call: TRBJ1-1; cdr3_length: 15; cdr3_aa: CASSDTGQLNTEAFF; cdr3_nt: TGTGCCAGCAGTGATACGGGACAGCTAAACACTGAAGCTTTCTTT
v_call: TRBV7-8; clone_size: -; d_call: -; j_call: TRBJ1-1; cdr3_length: 15; cdr3_aa: CASSLQQGAGTEAFF; cdr3_nt: TGTGCCAGCAGCCTACAACAGGGTGCGGGCACTGAAGCTTTCTTT
v_call: TRBV12-3/TRBV12-4; clone_size: few; d_call: -; j_call: TRBJ1-2; cdr3_length: 12; cdr3_aa: CASTERTDGYTF; cdr3_nt: TGTGCCAGCACTGAAAGAACCGATGGCTACACCTTC
v_call: TRBV4-2; clone_size: -; d_call: -; j_call: TRBJ2-1; cdr3_length: 17; cdr3_aa: CASSQEMTGGPVDEQFF; cdr3_nt: TGTGCCAGCAGCCAAGAAATGACGGGGGGCCCGGTCGATGAGCAGTTCTTC
v_call: TRBV5-1; clone_size: few; d_call: TRBD2; j_call: TRBJ2-7; cdr3_length: 17; cdr3_aa: CASSLGTSYQISYEQYF; cdr3_nt: TGCGCCAGCAGCCTCGGGACTAGCTACCAAATCTCCTACGAGCAGTACTTC
v_call: TRBV4-3; clone_size: -; d_call: -; j_call: TRBJ2-4; cdr3_length: 13; cdr3_aa: CASSQGQGYIQYF; cdr3_nt: TGCGCCAGCAGCCAAGGTCAGGGATACATTCAGTACTTC